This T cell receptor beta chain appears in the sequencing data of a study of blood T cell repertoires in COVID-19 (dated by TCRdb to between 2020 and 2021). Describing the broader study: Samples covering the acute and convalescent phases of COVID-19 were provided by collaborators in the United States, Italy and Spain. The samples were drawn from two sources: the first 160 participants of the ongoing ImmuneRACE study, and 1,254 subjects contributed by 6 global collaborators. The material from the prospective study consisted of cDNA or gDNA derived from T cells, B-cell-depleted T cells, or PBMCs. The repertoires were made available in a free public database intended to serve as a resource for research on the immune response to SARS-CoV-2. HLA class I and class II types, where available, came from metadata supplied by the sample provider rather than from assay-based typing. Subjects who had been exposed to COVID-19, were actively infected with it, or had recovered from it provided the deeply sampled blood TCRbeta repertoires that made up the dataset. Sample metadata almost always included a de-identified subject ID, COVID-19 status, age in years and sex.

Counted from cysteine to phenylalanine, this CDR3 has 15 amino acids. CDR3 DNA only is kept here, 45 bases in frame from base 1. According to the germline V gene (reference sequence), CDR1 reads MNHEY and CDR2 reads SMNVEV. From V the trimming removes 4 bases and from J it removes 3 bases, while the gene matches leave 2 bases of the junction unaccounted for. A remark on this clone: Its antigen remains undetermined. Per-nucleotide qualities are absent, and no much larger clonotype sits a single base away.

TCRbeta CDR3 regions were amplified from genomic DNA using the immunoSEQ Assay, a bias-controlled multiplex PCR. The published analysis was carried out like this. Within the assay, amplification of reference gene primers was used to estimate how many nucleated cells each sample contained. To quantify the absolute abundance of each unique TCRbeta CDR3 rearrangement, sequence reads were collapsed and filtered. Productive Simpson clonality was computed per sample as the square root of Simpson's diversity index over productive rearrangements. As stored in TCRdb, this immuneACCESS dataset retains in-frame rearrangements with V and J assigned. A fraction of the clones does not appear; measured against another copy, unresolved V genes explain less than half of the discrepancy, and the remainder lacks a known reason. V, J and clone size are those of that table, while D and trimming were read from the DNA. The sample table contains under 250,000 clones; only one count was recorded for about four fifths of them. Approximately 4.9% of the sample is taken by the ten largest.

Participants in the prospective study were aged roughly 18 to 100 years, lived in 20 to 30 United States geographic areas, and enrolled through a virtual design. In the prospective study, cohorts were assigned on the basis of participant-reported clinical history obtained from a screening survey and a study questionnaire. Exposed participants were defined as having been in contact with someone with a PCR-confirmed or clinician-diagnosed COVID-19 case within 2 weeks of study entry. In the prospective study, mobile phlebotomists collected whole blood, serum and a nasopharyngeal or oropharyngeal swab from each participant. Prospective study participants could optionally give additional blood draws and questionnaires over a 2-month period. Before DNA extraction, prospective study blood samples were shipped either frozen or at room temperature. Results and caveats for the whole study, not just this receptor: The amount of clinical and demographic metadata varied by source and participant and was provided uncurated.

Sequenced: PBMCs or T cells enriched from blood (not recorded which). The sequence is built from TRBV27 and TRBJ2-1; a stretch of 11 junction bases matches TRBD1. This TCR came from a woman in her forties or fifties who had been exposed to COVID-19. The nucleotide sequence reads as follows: TGTGCCAGCAGTTGGGGACAGGGGGGCTACAATGAGCAGTTCTTC. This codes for CASSWGQGGYNEQFF.